The 2 T cell receptor beta chains below were found in one sample sequenced in a study of PD-L1 blockade in urothelial cancer. Time point meaning: pretreatment peripheral blood. Clones were sequenced by immunoSEQ multiplex PCR, and TCRdb holds only the in-frame ones, with some missing. Of 60,000 or so clones listed, over 75% are singletons. Sequencing was performed on PBMCs, taken around atezolizumab (anti-PD-L1) treatment. The source of these receptors is a man between 65 and 79 years old with urothelial cancer.

This clone was seen just once. This chain connects TRBV5-4 to TRBJ2-2, with 7 bases matching TRBD1. CDR1 and CDR2 (germline): SGHNT, YYREEE (reference sequence). Trimming at V came to 4 bases and at J to 4 bases, leaving 7 bases not matched to a gene. The CDR3 consists of 15 residues. The CDR3 DNA sequence: TGTGCCAGCAGCGAAGACAGGGTGGGCACCGGGGAGCTGTTTTTT. The encoded protein is CASSEDRVGTGELFF.

Only one count was recorded for this clone. The V call is TRBV5-1, the J call TRBJ2-5, with D uncertain. V shed 5 bases and J shed 2 bases, with 13 bases lying between them. Germline V gene data show CDR1 as SGHRS and CDR2 as YFSETQ. The CDR3 totals 14 residues. The CDR3 DNA reads TGCGCCAGCAGTCTATACAGTACTCAAGAGACCCAGTACTTC. It encodes CASSLYSTQETQYF.